This paragraph covers one TCR beta chain sequence. Germline V gene data show CDR1 as LGHNA and CDR2 as YNFKEQ. The CDR3 runs to 16 residues. V lost 4 bases and J lost 2, with 16 bases in between. The second PCR ran about 6 to 12 cycles with a sample-barcoded 5' primer and J-beta primers. TCRdb analysed the 5' RACE reads with MiXCR anew, one entry per CDR3 protein. The table has 350,000 to 450,000 distinct CDR3 sequences, 52% seen once. The data are from a study of blood T cells in healthy people across ages. The V gene is TRBV4-2, the J gene TRBJ2-3, with D possibly being TRBD2 (6 bases). This TCR came from a man aged 55 to 70 in good health. Sequenced: blood. CDR3 bases: TGTGCCAGCAGCCCCGCGACGGGGGAGGACACAGATACGCAGTATTTT. It codes for CASSPATGEDTDTQYF.